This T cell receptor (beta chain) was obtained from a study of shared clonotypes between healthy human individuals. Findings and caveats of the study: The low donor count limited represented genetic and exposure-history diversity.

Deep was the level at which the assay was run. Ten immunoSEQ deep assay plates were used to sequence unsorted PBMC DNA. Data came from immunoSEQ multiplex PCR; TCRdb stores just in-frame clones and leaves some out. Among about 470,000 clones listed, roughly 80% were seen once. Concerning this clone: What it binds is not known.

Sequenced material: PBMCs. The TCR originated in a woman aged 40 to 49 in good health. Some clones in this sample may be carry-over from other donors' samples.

CDR3 loop: CASSYREQGTYEQYF. CDR3 coding DNA: TGTGCCAGCAGTTACAGGGAACAGGGGACCTACGAGCAGTACTTC. The V and J genes are TRBV6-5 and TRBJ2-7; 7 nucleotides align to TRBD1. This CDR3 region has 15 residues. Losses at the gene ends were 2 bases for V and 2 bases for J; bases not matched to a gene: 6. Germline V gives CDR1 MNHEY, CDR2 SVGAGI.